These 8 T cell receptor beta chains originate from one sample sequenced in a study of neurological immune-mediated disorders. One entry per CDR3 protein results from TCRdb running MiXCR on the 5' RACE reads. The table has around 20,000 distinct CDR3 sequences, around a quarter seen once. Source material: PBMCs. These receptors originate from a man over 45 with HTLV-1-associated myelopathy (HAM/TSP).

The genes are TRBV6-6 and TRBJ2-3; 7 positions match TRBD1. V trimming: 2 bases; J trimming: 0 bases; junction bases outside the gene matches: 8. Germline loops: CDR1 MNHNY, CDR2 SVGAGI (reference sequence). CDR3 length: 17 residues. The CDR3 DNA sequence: TGTGCCAGCAGTTACATAAAGGGGACAGAGAGCACAGATACGCAGTATTTT. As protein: CASSYIKGTESTDTQYF.

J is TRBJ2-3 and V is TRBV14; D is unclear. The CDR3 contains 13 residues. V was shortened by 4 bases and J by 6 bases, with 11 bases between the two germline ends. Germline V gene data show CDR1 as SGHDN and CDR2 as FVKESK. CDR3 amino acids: CASSPGPKDTQYF. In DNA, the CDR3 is TGTGCCAGCAGCCCGGGCCCCAAGGATACGCAGTATTTT.

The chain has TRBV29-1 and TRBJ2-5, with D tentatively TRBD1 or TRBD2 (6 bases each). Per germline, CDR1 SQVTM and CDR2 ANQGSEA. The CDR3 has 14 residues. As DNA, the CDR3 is TGCGCCAGCACCGGGGGCCGCAAACAAGAGACCCAGTACTTC. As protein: CASTGGRKQETQYF. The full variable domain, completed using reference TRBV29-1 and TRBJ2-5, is SAVISQKPSRDICQRGTSLTIQCQVDSQVTMMFWYRQQPGQSLTLIATANQGSEATYESGFVIDKFPISRPNLTFSTLTVSNMSPEDSSIYLCASTGGRKQETQYFGPGTRLLVL.

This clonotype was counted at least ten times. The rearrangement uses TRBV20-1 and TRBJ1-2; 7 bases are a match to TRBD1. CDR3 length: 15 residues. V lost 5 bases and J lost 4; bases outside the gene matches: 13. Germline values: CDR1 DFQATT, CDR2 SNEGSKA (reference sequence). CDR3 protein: CSARFGTELFYGYTF. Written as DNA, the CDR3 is TGCAGTGCTCGTTTTGGGACAGAGTTATTCTATGGCTACACCTTC.

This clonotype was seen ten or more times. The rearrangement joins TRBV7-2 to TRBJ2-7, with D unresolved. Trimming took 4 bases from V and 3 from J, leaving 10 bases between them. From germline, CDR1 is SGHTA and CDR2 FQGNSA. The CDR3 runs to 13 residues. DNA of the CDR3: TGTGCCAGCAGCTCCCGGACCATCTACGAGCAGTACTTC. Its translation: CASSSRTIYEQYF.

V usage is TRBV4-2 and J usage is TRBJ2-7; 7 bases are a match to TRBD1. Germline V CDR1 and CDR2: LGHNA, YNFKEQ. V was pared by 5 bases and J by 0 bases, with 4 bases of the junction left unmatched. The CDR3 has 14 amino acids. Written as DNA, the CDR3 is TGTGCCAGCAGCACACAGGGGAGCTCCTACGAGCAGTACTTC. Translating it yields CASSTQGSSYEQYF.

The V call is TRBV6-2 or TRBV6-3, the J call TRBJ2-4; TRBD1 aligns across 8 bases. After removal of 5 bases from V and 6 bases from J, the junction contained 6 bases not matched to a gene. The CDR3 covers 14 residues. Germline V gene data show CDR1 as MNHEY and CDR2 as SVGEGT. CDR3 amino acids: CASSTGTGLNIQYF. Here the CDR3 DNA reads TGTGCCAGCAGTACCGGGACAGGTCTAAACATTCAGTACTTC.

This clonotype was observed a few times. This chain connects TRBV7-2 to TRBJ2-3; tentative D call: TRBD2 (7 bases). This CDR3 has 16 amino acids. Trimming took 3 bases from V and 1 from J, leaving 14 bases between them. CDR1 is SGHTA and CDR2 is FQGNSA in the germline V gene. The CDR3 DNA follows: TGTGCCAGCAGCTTCCGCGGGGGACAAGGCACAGATACGCAGTATTTT. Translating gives CASSFRGGQGTDTQYF. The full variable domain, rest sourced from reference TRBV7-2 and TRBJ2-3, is GAGVSQSPSNKVTEKGKDVELRCDPISGHTALYWYRQSLGQGLEFLIYFQGNSAPDKSGLPSDRFSAERTGGSVSTLTIQRTQQEDSAVYLCASSFRGGQGTDTQYFGPGTRLTVL.